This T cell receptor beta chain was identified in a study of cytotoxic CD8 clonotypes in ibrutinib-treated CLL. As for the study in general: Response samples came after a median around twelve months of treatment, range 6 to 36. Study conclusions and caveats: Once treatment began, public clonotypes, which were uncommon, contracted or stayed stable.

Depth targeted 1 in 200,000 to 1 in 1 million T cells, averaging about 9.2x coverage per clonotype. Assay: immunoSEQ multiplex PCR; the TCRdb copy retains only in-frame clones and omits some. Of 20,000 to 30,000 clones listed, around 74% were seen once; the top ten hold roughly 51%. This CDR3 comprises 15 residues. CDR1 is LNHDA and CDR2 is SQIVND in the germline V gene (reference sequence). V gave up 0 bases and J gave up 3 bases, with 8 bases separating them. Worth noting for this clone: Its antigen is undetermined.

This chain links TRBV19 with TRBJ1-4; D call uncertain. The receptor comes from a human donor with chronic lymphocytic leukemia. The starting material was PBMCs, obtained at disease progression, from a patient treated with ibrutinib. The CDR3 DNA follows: TGTGCCAGTAGTATAGATCCCTGGGCTAATGAAAAACTGTTTTTT. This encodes CASSIDPWANEKLFF.